The source of this T cell receptor (beta chain) is a study of shared clonotypes between healthy human individuals. The germline V gene has CDR1 LGHNA and CDR2 YSLEER. V was pared by 2 bases and J by 0 bases, with 13 bases between. The CDR3 has 16 residues. Repertoires were generated with immunoSEQ multiplex PCR, while TCRdb's copy carries only in-frame clones and drops some. The profile covers 2 million to 2.5 million clones, with 93% appearing a single time and about 0.41% taken by the ten largest. The V and J genes are TRBV4-3 and TRBJ1-1; TRBD1 is a possible D gene (6 bases). The receptor's source is a man aged 18 to 29 in good health. Some clones in this sample may be carry-over from other donors' samples. The sequenced sample was naive CD4+ T cells from PBMCs. Subset specified: CD45RA+ positively selected. The DNA of the CDR3 is TGCGCCAGCAGCCAACGATTGGGGGGCCTGAACACTGAAGCTTTCTTT. Translation: CASSQRLGGLNTEAFF.